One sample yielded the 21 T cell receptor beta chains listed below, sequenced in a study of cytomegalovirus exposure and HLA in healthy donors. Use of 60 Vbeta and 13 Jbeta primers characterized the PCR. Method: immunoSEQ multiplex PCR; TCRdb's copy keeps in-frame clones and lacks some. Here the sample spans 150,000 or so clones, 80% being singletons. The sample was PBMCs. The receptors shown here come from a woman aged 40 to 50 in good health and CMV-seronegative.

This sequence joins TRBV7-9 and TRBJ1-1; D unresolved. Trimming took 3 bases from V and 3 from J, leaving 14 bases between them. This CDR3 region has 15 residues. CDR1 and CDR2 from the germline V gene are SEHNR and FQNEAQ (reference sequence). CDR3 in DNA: TGTGCCAGCAGCTTCCCGCGCGCCGGGTACACTGAAGCTTTCTTT. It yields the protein CASSFPRAGYTEAFF.

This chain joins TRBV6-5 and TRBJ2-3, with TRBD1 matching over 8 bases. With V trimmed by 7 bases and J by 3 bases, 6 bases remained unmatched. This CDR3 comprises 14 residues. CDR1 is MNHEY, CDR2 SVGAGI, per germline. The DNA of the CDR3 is TGTGCCAGCACCTCAGGGGGCGCAACAGATACGCAGTATTTT. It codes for CASTSGGATDTQYF.

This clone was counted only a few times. In DNA, the CDR3 is TGTGCCAGCAGCTTGTTCGGCACAGATACGCAGTATTTT. Translated, it gives CASSLFGTDTQYF. The chain combines TRBV5-6 with TRBJ2-3; D remains ambiguous. Germline CDR1 SGHDT, CDR2 YYEEEE. The CDR3 extends over 13 amino acids. V was trimmed by 1 base and J by 1 base, leaving 4 bases between them.

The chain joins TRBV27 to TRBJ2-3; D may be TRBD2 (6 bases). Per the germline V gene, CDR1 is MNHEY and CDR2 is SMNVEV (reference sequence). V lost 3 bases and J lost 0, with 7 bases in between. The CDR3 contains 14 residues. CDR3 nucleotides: TGTGCCAGCAGTTTGGGGGGTAGCACAGATACGCAGTATTTT. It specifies CASSLGGSTDTQYF.

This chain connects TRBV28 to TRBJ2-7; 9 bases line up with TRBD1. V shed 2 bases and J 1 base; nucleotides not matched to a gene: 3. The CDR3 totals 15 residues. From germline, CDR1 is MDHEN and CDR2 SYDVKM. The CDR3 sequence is CASSLMGQGSYEQYF. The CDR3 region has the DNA TGTGCCAGCAGTTTAATGGGACAGGGATCCTACGAGCAGTACTTC.

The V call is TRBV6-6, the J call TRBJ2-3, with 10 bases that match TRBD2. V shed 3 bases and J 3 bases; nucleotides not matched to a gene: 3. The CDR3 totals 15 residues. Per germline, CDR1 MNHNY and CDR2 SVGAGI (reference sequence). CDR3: CASSYLSGGTDTQYF. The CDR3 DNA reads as TGTGCCAGCAGTTATCTTAGCGGGGGGACAGATACGCAGTATTTT.

CDR3 in amino acids: CASSIGTVFSSYEQYF. The CDR3 DNA is TGTGCCAGTAGTATAGGCACGGTTTTTTCATCCTACGAGCAGTACTTC. This chain joins TRBV19 and TRBJ2-7; the D is unclear. Germline CDR1 is LNHDA and CDR2 is SQIVND (reference sequence). V lost 1 base and J 1 base, leaving 14 bases between the germline ends. The CDR3 has 16 amino acids.

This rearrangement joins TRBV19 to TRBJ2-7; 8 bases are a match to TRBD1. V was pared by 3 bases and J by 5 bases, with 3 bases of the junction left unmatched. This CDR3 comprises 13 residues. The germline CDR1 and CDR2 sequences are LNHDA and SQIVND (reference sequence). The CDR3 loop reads CASSIQGAHEQYF. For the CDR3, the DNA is TGTGCCAGTAGTATCCAGGGGGCCCACGAGCAGTACTTC.

The CDR3 here is CASSVSFGGPSGNTIYF. The CDR3 nucleotides read TGTGCCAGCAGCGTGTCTTTCGGGGGGCCCTCTGGAAACACCATATATTTT. This rearrangement joins TRBV9 to TRBJ1-3; possible D gene TRBD1, 6 bases. Per germline, CDR1 SGDLS and CDR2 YYNGEE. The CDR3 length is 17 residues. V lost 2 bases and J lost 0, with 15 bases in between.

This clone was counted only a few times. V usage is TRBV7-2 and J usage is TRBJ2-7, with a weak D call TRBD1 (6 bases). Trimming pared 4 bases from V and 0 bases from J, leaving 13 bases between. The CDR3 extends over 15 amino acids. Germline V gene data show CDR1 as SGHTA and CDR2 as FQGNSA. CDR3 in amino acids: CASSSAFRGSYEQYF. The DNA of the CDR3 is TGTGCCAGCAGCTCAGCGTTCAGGGGCTCCTACGAGCAGTACTTC.

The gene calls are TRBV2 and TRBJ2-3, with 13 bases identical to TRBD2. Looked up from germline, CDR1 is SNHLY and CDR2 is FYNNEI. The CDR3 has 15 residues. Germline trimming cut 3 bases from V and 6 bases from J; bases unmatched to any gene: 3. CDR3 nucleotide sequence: TGTGCCAGCAGTGACGGACTAGCGGGAGTGGATACGCAGTATTTT. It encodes CASSDGLAGVDTQYF.

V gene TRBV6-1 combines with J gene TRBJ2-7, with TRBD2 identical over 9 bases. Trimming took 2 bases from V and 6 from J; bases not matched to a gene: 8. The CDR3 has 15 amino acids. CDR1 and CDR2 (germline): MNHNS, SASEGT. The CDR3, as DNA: TGTGCCAGCAGTGAACATTCTAGCGGGGCCTTCGAGCAGTACTTC. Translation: CASSEHSSGAFEQYF.

CDR3 amino acids: CASSYLPGQGYGYTF. CDR3 DNA sequence: TGTGCCAGCAGTTACCTACCGGGACAGGGCTATGGCTACACCTTC. The chain joins TRBV6-5 to TRBJ1-2; 9 nucleotides match TRBD1. Germline V gene lookup returns CDR1 MNHEY and CDR2 SVGAGI. V lost 2 bases and J lost 4; bases outside the gene matches: 5. The CDR3 length is 15 residues.

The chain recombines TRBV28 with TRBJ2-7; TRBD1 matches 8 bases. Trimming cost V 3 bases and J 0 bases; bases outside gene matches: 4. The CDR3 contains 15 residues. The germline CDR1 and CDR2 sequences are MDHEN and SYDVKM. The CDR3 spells CASSFAGQGSYEQYF. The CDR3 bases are TGTGCCAGCAGTTTTGCAGGACAGGGCTCCTACGAGCAGTACTTC.

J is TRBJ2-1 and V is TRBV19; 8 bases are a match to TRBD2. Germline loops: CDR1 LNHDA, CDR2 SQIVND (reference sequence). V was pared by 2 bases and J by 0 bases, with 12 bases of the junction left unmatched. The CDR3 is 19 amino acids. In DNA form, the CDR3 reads TGTGCCAGTAGTATATTGGGGGCTAGCGGGCTTAGCTCCTACAATGAGCAGTTCTTC. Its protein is CASSILGASGLSSYNEQFF.

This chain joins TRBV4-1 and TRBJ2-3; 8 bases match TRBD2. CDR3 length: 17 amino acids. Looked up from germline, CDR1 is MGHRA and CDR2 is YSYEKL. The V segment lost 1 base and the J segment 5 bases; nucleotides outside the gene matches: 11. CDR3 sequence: CASSQVTGGAGRDTQYF. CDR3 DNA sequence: TGCGCCAGCAGCCAAGTAACGGGGGGGGCCGGGAGAGATACGCAGTATTTT.

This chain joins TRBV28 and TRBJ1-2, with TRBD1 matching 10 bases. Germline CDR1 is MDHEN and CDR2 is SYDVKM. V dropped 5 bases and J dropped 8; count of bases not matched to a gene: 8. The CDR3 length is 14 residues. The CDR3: CASSTPTGGIGYTF. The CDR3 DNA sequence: TGTGCCAGCAGTACCCCGACAGGGGGCATAGGCTACACCTTC.

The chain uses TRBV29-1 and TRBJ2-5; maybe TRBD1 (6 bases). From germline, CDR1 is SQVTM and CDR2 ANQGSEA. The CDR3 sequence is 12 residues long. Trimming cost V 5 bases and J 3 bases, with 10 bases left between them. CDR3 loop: CSVSWTEETQYF. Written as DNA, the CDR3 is TGCAGCGTTTCCTGGACAGAAGAGACCCAGTACTTC.

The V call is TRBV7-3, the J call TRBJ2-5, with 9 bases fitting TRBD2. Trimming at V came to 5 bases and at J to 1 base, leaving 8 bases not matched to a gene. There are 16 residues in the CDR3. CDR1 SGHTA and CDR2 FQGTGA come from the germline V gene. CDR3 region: CASSLGGGGVQETQYF. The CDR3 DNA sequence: TGTGCCAGCAGCCTTGGGGGCGGGGGGGTCCAAGAGACCCAGTACTTC.

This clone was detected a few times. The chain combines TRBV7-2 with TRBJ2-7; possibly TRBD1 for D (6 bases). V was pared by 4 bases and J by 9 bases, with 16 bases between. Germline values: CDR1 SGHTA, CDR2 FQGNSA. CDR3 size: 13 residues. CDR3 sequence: CASSSGGLGGQYF. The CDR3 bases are TGTGCCAGCAGCTCAGGCGGTCTAGGGGGGCAGTACTTC.

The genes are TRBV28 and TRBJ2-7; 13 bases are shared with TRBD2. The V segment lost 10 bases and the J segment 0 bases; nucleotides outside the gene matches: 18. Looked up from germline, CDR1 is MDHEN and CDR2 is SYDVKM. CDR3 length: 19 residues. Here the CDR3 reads CATRANPGTSGTSSYEQYF. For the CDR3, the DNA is TGTGCCACCAGAGCCAATCCGGGGACTAGCGGGACTAGCTCCTACGAGCAGTACTTC.